These 20 T cell receptor beta chains came from one sample sequenced in a study of blood T cell repertoires in COVID-19. The repertoire was sequenced with immunoSEQ multiplex PCR; TCRdb's copy has only in-frame clones and lacks some. The sample consists of about 200,000 clones, roughly 80% of them appearing once. Sequencing was carried out using peripheral blood. The receptors were gathered from a human donor in a cohort sampled during active COVID-19.

The rearrangement uses TRBV18 and TRBJ2-1, with TRBD2 matching over 8 bases. The CDR3 has 15 amino acids. Germline V gene data show CDR1 as KGHSH and CDR2 as LQKENI. Trimming removed 3 bases from V and 8 bases from J; junction bases left unmatched: 9. The CDR3 DNA sequence: TGTGCCAGCTCACCCCGAAGCGGGAGTAGGGATGAGCAGTTCTTC. This sequence encodes CASSPRSGSRDEQFF.

This clone was seen a handful of times. The chain carries TRBV7-9 and TRBJ1-1, with 9 bases fitting TRBD1. The CDR3 consists of 14 residues. V was pared by 6 bases and J by 6 bases, with 8 bases of the junction left unmatched. In germline, CDR1 is SEHNR, CDR2 FQNEAQ (reference sequence). Written as DNA, the CDR3 is TGTGCCAGCAGTAGAAGGACAGGGGTGTCTGAAGCTTTCTTT. The encoded protein is CASSRRTGVSEAFF.

This clone was seen only a few times. The J gene is TRBJ2-2, the V gene TRBV7-2, with D perhaps TRBD1 (6 bases). Germline-derived CDR1 and CDR2 are SGHTA and FQGNSA. The CDR3 consists of 17 residues. Between the trimmed V and J ends, which lost 2 bases and 4 bases, there was a span of 17 bases. CDR3 coding DNA: TGTGCCAGCAGCTTACGGGCAGGGGCAGGGCTCACCGGGGAGCTGTTTTTT. It encodes CASSLRAGAGLTGELFF.

The chain is built from TRBV27 and TRBJ1-5, with 7 bases aligning to TRBD1. Germline V gene data show CDR1 as MNHEY and CDR2 as SMNVEV (reference sequence). The CDR3 covers 16 residues. V shed 6 bases, J shed 0 bases, and the junction held 8 bases outside the gene matches. CDR3 residues: CASSRGQPYSNQPQHF. Written as DNA, the CDR3 is TGTGCCAGCAGCCGGGGACAGCCTTATAGCAATCAGCCCCAGCATTTT.

This chain links TRBV3-1 (or the pseudogene TRBV3-2) with TRBJ1-3; 7 bases fit TRBD1. V was clipped by 0 bases and J by 2 bases; unmatched bases: 7. The germline CDR1 and CDR2 sequences are LGHDT and YNNKEL (reference sequence). The CDR3 spans 17 residues. The CDR3 sequence is CASSQEQGIRAGNTIYF. In nucleotides, the CDR3 is TGTGCCAGCAGCCAAGAACAGGGGATTCGCGCTGGAAACACCATATATTTT.

The V gene is TRBV7-9, the J gene TRBJ2-7, with 7 nucleotides matching TRBD1. Germline V gene sequence: CDR1 SEHNR, CDR2 FQNEAQ (reference sequence). CDR3 length: 12 residues. Germline trimming cut 5 bases from V and 12 bases from J; bases unmatched to any gene: 10. The CDR3 DNA reads as TGTGCCAGCAGCGCTCTACAGGGGAGTCGGTACTTC. This translates into CASSALQGSRYF.

V is TRBV7-2 and J is TRBJ2-1; D perhaps matches TRBD2 (6 bases). This CDR3 is built from 13 residues. V dropped 4 bases and J dropped 9 bases, with 13 bases sitting between them. In germline, CDR1 is SGHTA, CDR2 FQGNSA. This chain's CDR3 is CASSSTSLSEQFF. The CDR3 region has the DNA TGTGCCAGCAGCTCGACTAGTTTGAGTGAGCAGTTCTTC.

The chain recombines TRBV5-5 with TRBJ2-2; D perhaps matches TRBD1 (5 bases). The germline V and J ends were trimmed by 2 bases and 7 bases, with 9 bases remaining between them. Germline V gene data show CDR1 as SGHKS and CDR2 as YYEKEE (reference sequence). The CDR3 runs to 13 residues. The CDR3 spells CASSFLGDGELFF. As DNA, the CDR3 is TGTGCCAGCAGCTTCTTAGGGGACGGGGAGCTGTTTTTT.

The chain joins TRBV5-1 to TRBJ2-5, with TRBD1 matching over 10 bases. The trim removed 4 bases at V and 4 bases at J, leaving 7 bases unmatched. Germline CDR1 is SGHRS and CDR2 is YFSETQ. The CDR3 sequence is 15 residues long. The CDR3 nucleotides read TGCGCCAGCAGCGGACGGACAGGGGGTTTAGAGACCCAGTACTTC. This translates into CASSGRTGGLETQYF.

The CDR3 region has the DNA TGTGCCAGCAGCTGGGACTTCAATGAGCAGTTCTTC. As protein: CASSWDFNEQFF. The genes are TRBV7-9 and TRBJ2-1; the D gene is possibly TRBD2 (6 bases). Germline assignment: CDR1 SEHNR and CDR2 FQNEAQ (reference sequence). The ends were cut back, 4 bases at V and 6 bases at J, with 7 bases in the middle. The CDR3 sequence is 12 residues long. The full variable domain, in which reference TRBV7-9 and TRBJ2-1 provide the parts outside the CDR3, is DTGVSQNPRHKITKRGQNVTFRCDPISEHNRLYWYRQTLGQGPEFLTYFQNEAQLEKSRLLSDRFSAERPKGSFSTLEIQRTEQGDSAMYLCASSWDFNEQFFGPGTRLTVL.

Notes on this clone: Within the sample, other DNA sequences also encode this same CDR3. V is TRBV5-1 and J is TRBJ2-1; possibly TRBD1 for D (5 bases). Germline CDR1 and CDR2: SGHRS and YFSETQ. Trimming left V 8 bases short and J 0 bases short, with 12 bases between. The CDR3 consists of 14 residues. The chain's CDR3 is CASSLDSSYNEQFF. The CDR3 DNA is TGCGCCAGTAGCCTCGACAGCTCCTACAATGAGCAGTTCTTC.

The chain joins TRBV5-1 to TRBJ1-2; D uncertain. Looked up from germline, CDR1 is SGHRS and CDR2 is YFSETQ. This CDR3 has 14 residues. The V gene lost 5 bases and the J gene lost 4 bases, with 15 bases spanning the gap. CDR3 DNA: TGCGCCAGCAGTGGAACAACGGGGTCCTATGGCTACACCTTC. Its protein is CASSGTTGSYGYTF.

V gene TRBV5-5 combines with J gene TRBJ2-3; TRBD2 matches at 12 bases. Trimming cost V 5 bases and J 0 bases; bases outside gene matches: 7. The length of the CDR3 is 17 residues. The germline V gene encodes CDR1 SGHKS and CDR2 YYEKEE (reference sequence). This chain's CDR3 is CASSPGLAGTSTDTQYF. The CDR3 DNA sequence: TGTGCCAGCAGTCCCGGACTAGCGGGAACTAGCACAGATACGCAGTATTTT. The complete variable domain, with remaining parts taken from reference TRBV5-5 and TRBJ2-3, reads DAGVTQSPTHLIKTRGQQVTLRCSPISGHKSVSWYQQVLGQGPQFIFQYYEKEERGRGNFPDRFSARQFPNYSSELNVNALLLGDSALYLCASSPGLAGTSTDTQYFGPGTRLTVL.

The gene calls are TRBV6-4 and TRBJ2-7; D gene unclear. Trimming took 7 bases from V and 11 from J, leaving 12 bases between them. This CDR3 contains 10 residues. Looked up from germline, CDR1 is MRHNA and CDR2 is SNTAGT. The CDR3 region has the DNA TGTGCCAGCAATGAGGTTTCGGAGTACTTC. It translates to CASNEVSEYF.

The chain has TRBV5-6 and TRBJ2-7, with TRBD1 as a possible D gene (5 bases). The CDR3 is 15 residues long. Germline lookup yields CDR1 SGHDT and CDR2 YYEEEE. The V end was cut by 2 bases, the J end by 2 bases, with 14 bases between. CDR3 sequence: CASSFTPGYAYEQYF. DNA for the CDR3: TGTGCCAGCAGCTTTACCCCAGGGTACGCCTACGAGCAGTACTTC.

The rearrangement links TRBV5-8 to TRBJ2-1; 11 bases are shared with TRBD2. This CDR3 has 17 residues. Germline V CDR1 and CDR2: SGHTS, YDEGEE. V dropped 2 bases and J dropped 5; count of bases not matched to a gene: 9. For the CDR3, the DNA is TGTGCCAGCAGCTTCCAGTTTACTAGCGGGGGAGACAATGAGCAGTTCTTC. Translated: CASSFQFTSGGDNEQFF.

The chain couples TRBV5-1 to TRBJ2-2, with D uncertain. The V and J ends lost 3 bases and 7 bases respectively, with 7 bases between them. The CDR3 loop spans 12 amino acids. Looked up from germline, CDR1 is SGHRS and CDR2 is YFSETQ. CDR3 sequence reads: CASSSRVGELFF. In DNA, the CDR3 is TGCGCCAGCAGCTCCCGCGTCGGGGAGCTGTTTTTT.

V usage is TRBV19 and J usage is TRBJ1-1; 8 bases align to TRBD1. Germline CDR1 is LNHDA and CDR2 is SQIVND (reference sequence). V shed 5 bases, J shed 4 bases, and the junction held 12 bases outside the gene matches. The CDR3 covers 16 residues. CDR3 nucleotides: TGTGCCAGTAGTGTCCGAGACAGGGGACCTTTCACTGAAGCTTTCTTT. Translated, it gives CASSVRDRGPFTEAFF.

The chain combines TRBV7-2 with TRBJ2-5, with 7 bases identical to TRBD2. The germline gives CDR1 SGHTA, CDR2 FQGNSA. The V gene end was trimmed by 2 bases and the J gene end by 4 bases; junction bases not matched to a gene: 4. This CDR3 comprises 14 residues. The CDR3 nucleotides read TGTGCCAGCAGCTTAAGCCCGGGGGGAGAGACCCAGTACTTC. It codes for CASSLSPGGETQYF.

The chain couples TRBV6-2 or TRBV6-3 to TRBJ2-1, with 9 nucleotides matching TRBD1. Germline assignment: CDR1 MNHEY and CDR2 SVGEGT. The CDR3 extends over 18 amino acids. Germline trimming cut 6 bases from V and 4 bases from J; bases unmatched to any gene: 16. The CDR3 DNA follows: TGTGCCAGCAGCCCTCGACCCTTCGGGACAGGGACTTACAATGAGCAGTTCTTC. It translates to CASSPRPFGTGTYNEQFF.